These 6 T cell receptor beta chains originate from one sample sequenced in a study of blood T cells in healthy people across ages. PCR was performed a second time for roughly 7 to 12 cycles using a sample-barcoded 5' primer and a J-beta primer mix. TCRdb processed the 5' RACE reads anew with MiXCR; each CDR3 protein has one entry. The data contain some 1.4 million distinct CDR3 sequences, around 42% of them singletons. The sample consisted of blood. Every receptor here comes from a woman aged 18-35 years in good health.

This clonotype was seen only a few times. V and J are TRBV12-3 or TRBV12-4 and TRBJ1-4; D remains ambiguous. The CDR3 spans 14 residues. The V end was cut by 2 bases, the J end by 7 bases, with 11 bases between. CDR3 loop: CASSLKQTLEKLFF. Here the CDR3 DNA reads TGTGCCAGCAGTTTAAAACAGACTCTTGAAAAACTGTTTTTT.

This chain joins TRBV2 and TRBJ2-7, with a possible D match to TRBD1 (5 bases). The CDR3 is 13 residues long. Germline V gene data show CDR1 as SNHLY and CDR2 as FYNNEI. Trimming took 6 bases from V and 6 from J, leaving 15 bases between them. In DNA form, the CDR3 reads TGTGCCAGCAGGGCACAGGAGTGGGGCGAGCAGTACTTC. It codes for CASRAQEWGEQYF.

CDR3 in amino acids: CASSSTVERETQYF. The CDR3, as DNA: TGTGCCAGCAGCTCGACAGTGGAGAGAGAGACCCAGTACTTC. V gene TRBV7-9 combines with J gene TRBJ2-5; D perhaps matches TRBD1 (5 bases). Germline CDR1 is SEHNR and CDR2 is FQNEAQ (reference sequence). CDR3 size: 14 residues. V lost 4 bases and J 4 bases, leaving 13 bases between the germline ends.

This clonotype was counted between two and nine times. The chain employs TRBV5-1 and TRBJ1-6, with 8 positions matching TRBD1. CDR3 length: 15 residues. V lost 7 bases, J lost 8 bases, and 11 bases stayed unmatched. Per the germline V gene, CDR1 is SGHRS and CDR2 is YFSETQ. For the CDR3, the DNA is TGCGCCAGCCAGATGAGTAGGACAGGGCATTCACCCCTCCACTTT. Protein: CASQMSRTGHSPLHF.

This clonotype is a singleton in its sample. The chain joins TRBV7-6 to TRBJ1-1; D is uncertain. V was pared by 5 bases and J by 1 base, with 11 bases between. Germline CDR1 reads SGHVS; CDR2 reads FNYEAQ. This CDR3 is 14 amino acids long. Here the CDR3 reads CASSPRRGNTEAFF. The CDR3 coding sequence is TGTGCCAGCAGCCCCCGCCGGGGGAACACTGAAGCTTTCTTT.

This clonotype appeared a few times. The V and J genes are TRBV5-1 and TRBJ2-5, with a weak D call TRBD1 (6 bases). The CDR3 totals 15 residues. From germline, CDR1 is SGHRS and CDR2 YFSETQ. With 5 bases removed from V and 2 bases from J, the gap between germline ends came to 16 bases. CDR3 region: CASRVSSGTQETQYF. The CDR3 region has the DNA TGCGCCAGCAGAGTCTCCTCAGGGACACAAGAGACCCAGTACTTC.